The clone carrying this T cell receptor beta chain was found a few times. Its antigen remains unknown. This entry comes from a study of T cell responses to AZD1222 COVID-19 vaccine. Germline-derived CDR1 and CDR2 are SGHTS and YDEGEE. The CDR3 runs to 15 residues. The V end was cut by 7 bases, the J end by 0 bases, with 16 bases between. General study results and limits: Spike-wide coverage was observed for vaccine-associated CD4 TCRs, with dominant responses at 160-218 and 743-854. Nearly half of spike-specific TCRs reportedly target variant regions that are unmutated in the B.1.351 and B.1.1.7 variants. Among AZD1222 vaccinees, only six or seven were seropositive at baseline. Clonal diversity may have been underestimated, and the donors were mostly white British, with more females than males.

Here immunoSEQ multiplex PCR was the method, and the copy in TCRdb shows in-frame clones only, minus some. The data contain over 150,000 clones, more than 75% of them singletons. This TCR came from an adult who received the AZD1222 COVID-19 vaccine. The V and J genes are TRBV5-8 and TRBJ2-5; no clear D. The specimen was peripheral blood, collected 28 days after the second AZD1222 dose. The CDR3 nucleotides are TGTGCCAGCTTCCGACCTTCTTCGGACCAAGAGACCCAGTACTTC. As protein: CASFRPSSDQETQYF.